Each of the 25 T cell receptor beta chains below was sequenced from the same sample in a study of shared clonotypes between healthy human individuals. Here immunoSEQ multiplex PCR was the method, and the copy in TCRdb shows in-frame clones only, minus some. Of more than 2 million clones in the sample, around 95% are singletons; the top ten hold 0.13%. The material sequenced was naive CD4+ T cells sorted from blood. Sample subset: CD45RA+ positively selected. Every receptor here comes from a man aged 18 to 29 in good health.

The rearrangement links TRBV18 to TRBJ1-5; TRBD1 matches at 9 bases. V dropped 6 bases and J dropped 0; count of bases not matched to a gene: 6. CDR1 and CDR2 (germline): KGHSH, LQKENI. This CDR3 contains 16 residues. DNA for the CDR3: TGTGCCAGCTCGCCGGGACAGGGTTATAGCAATCAGCCCCAGCATTTT. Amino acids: CASSPGQGYSNQPQHF.

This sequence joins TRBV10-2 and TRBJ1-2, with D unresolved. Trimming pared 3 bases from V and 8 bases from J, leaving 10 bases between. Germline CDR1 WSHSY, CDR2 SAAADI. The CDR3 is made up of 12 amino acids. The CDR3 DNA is TGCGCCAGCAGTGACGCGCACGCCGGCTACACCTTC. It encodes CASSDAHAGYTF.

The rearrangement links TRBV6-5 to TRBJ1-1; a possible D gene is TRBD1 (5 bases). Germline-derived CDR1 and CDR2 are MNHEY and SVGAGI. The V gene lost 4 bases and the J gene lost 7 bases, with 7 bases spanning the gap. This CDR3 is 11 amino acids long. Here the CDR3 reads CASSSTGEAFF. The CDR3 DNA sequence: TGTGCCAGCAGTTCCACAGGTGAAGCTTTCTTT.

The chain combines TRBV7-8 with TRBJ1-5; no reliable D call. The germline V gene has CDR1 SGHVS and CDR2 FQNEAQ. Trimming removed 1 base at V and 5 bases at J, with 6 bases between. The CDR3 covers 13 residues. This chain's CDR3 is CASSLGPDQPQHF. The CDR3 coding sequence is TGTGCCAGCAGCTTAGGTCCAGATCAGCCCCAGCATTTT.

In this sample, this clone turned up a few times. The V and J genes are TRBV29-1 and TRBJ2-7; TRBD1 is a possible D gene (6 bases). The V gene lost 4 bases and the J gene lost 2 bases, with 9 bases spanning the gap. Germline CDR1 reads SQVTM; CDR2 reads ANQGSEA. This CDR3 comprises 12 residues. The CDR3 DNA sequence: TGCAGCGTTGCCCGGACAGCCTACGAGCAGTACTTC. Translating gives CSVARTAYEQYF.

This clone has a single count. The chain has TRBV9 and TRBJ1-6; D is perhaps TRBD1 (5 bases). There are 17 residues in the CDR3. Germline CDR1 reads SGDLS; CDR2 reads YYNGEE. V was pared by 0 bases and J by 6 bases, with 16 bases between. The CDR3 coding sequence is TGTGCCAGCAGCGTAGGCCCCTCGGGGCAGACTAATTCACCCCTCCACTTT. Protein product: CASSVGPSGQTNSPLHF.

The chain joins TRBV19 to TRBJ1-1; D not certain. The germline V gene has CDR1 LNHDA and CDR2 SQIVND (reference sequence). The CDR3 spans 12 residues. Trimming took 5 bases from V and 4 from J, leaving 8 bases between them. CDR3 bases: TGTGCCAGTAGTGTTTCACGCACTGAAGCTTTCTTT. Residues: CASSVSRTEAFF.

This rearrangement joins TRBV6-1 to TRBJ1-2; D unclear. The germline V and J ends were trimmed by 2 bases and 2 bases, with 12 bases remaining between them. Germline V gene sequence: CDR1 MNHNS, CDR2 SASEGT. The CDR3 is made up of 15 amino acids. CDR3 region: CASSEMLAENYGYTF. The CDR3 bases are TGTGCCAGCAGTGAAATGTTGGCAGAAAACTATGGCTACACCTTC.

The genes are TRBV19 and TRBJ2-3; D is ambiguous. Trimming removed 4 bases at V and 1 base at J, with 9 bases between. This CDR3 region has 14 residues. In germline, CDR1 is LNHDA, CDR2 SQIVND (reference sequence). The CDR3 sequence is CASSNRVGTDTQYF. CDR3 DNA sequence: TGTGCCAGTAGTAACCGGGTGGGCACAGATACGCAGTATTTT.

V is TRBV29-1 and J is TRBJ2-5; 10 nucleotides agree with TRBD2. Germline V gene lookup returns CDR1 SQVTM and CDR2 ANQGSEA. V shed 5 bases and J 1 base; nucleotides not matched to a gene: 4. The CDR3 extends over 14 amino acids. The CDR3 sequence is CSVSRTSGQETQYF. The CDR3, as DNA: TGCAGCGTTAGTCGGACTAGCGGCCAAGAGACCCAGTACTTC. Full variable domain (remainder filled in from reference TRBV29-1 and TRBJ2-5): SAVISQKPSRDICQRGTSLTIQCQVDSQVTMMFWYRQQPGQSLTLIATANQGSEATYESGFVIDKFPISRPNLTFSTLTVSNMSPEDSSIYLCSVSRTSGQETQYFGPGTRLLVL.

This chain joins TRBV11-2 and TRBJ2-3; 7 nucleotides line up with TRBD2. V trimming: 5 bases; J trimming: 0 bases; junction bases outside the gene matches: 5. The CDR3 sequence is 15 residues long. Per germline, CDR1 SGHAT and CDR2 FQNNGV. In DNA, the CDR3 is TGTGCCAGCAGCGCCCGACTAGCTAGCACAGATACGCAGTATTTT. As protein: CASSARLASTDTQYF. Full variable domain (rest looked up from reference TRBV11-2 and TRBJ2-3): EAGVAQSPRYKIIEKRQSVAFWCNPISGHATLYWYQQILGQGPKLLIQFQNNGVVDDSQLPKDRFSAERLKGVDSTLKIQPAKLEDSAVYLCASSARLASTDTQYFGPGTRLTVL.

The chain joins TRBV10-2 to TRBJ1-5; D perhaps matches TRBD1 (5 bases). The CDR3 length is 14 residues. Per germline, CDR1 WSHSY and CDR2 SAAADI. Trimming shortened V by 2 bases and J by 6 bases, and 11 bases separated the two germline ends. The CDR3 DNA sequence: TGCGCCAGCAGTGAGGTCAAGGGGATTCAGCCCCAGCATTTT. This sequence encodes CASSEVKGIQPQHF.

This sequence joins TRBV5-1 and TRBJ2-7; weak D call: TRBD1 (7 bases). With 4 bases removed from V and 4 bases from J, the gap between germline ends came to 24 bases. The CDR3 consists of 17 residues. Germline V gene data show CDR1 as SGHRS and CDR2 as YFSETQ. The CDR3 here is CASSPGAGGLRGYEQYF. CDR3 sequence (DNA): TGCGCCAGCAGCCCAGGGGCAGGGGGACTTAGAGGGTACGAGCAGTACTTC.

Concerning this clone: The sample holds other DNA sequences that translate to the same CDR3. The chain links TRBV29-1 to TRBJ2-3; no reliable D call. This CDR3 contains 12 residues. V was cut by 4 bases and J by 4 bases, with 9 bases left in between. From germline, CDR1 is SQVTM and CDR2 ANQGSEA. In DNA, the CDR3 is TGCAGCGTTGCGGCTGGTGCAGATACGCAGTATTTT. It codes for CSVAAGADTQYF.

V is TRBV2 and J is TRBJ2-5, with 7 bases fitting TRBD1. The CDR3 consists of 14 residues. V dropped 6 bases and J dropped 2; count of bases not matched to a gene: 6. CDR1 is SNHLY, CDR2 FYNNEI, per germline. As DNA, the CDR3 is TGTGCCAGCAGGTCGACAGGGTGGCAAGAGACCCAGTACTTC. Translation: CASRSTGWQETQYF. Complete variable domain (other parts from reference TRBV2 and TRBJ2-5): EPEVTQTPSHQVTQMGQEVILRCVPISNHLYFYWYRQILGQKVEFLVSFYNNEISEKSEIFDDQFSVERPDGSNFTLKIRSTKLEDSAMYFCASRSTGWQETQYFGPGTRLLVL.

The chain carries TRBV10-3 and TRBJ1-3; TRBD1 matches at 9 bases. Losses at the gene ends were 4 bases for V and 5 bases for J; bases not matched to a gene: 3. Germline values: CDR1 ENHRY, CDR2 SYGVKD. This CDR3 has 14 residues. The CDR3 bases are TGTGCCATCAGTGGGGGACAGGGAAGAAACACCATATATTTT. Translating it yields CAISGGQGRNTIYF.

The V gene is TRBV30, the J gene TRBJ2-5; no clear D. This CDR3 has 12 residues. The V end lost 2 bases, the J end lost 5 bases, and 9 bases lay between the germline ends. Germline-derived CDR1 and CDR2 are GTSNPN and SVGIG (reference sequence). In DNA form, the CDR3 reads TGTGCCTGGAGTCGCTTGGGGGAGACCCAGTACTTC. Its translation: CAWSRLGETQYF.

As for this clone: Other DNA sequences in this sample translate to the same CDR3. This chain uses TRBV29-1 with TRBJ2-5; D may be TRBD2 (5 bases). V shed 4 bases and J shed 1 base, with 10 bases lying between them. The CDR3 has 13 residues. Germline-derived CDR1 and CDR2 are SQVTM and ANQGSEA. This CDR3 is CSVVGRFQETQYF. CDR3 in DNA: TGCAGCGTTGTGGGGAGATTCCAAGAGACCCAGTACTTC.

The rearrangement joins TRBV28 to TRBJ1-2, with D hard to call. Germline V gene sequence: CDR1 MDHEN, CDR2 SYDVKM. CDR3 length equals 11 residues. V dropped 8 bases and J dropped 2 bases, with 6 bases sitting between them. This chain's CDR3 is CASGENYGYTF. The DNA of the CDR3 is TGTGCCAGCGGGGAAAACTATGGCTACACCTTC.

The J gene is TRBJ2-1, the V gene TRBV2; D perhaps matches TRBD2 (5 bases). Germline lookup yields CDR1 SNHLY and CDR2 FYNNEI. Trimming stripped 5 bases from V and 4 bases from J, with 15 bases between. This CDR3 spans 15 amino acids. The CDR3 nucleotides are TGTGCCAGCAGTCGATTCCCGGGAATGTACAATGAGCAGTTCTTC. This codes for CASSRFPGMYNEQFF. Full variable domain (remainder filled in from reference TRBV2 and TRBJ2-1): EPEVTQTPSHQVTQMGQEVILRCVPISNHLYFYWYRQILGQKVEFLVSFYNNEISEKSEIFDDQFSVERPDGSNFTLKIRSTKLEDSAMYFCASSRFPGMYNEQFFGPGTRLTVL.

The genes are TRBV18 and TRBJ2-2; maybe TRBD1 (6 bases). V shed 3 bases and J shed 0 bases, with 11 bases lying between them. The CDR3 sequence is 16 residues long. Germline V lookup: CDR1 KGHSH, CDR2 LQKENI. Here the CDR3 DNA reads TGTGCCAGCTCACCTCGGACAGACGCGAACACCGGGGAGCTGTTTTTT. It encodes CASSPRTDANTGELFF.

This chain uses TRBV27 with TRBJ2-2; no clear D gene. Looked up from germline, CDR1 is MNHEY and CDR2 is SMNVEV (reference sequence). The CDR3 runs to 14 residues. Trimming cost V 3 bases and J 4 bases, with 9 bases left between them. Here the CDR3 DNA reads TGTGCCAGCAGTTTCAGGACGGGCACCGGGGAGCTGTTTTTT. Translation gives CASSFRTGTGELFF.

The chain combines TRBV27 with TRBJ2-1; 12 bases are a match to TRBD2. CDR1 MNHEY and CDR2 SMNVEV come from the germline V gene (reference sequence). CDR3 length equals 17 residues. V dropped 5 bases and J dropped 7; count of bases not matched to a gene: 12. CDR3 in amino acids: CASSQLASGRVGNEQFF. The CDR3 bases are TGTGCCAGCAGTCAACTGGCTAGCGGGAGGGTGGGGAATGAGCAGTTCTTC.

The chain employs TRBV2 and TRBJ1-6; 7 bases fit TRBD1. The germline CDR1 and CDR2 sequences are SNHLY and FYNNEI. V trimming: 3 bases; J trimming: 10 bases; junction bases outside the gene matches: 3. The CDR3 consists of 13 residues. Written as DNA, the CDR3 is TGTGCCAGCAGTGAGACAGGGATATCACCCCTCCACTTT. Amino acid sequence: CASSETGISPLHF.

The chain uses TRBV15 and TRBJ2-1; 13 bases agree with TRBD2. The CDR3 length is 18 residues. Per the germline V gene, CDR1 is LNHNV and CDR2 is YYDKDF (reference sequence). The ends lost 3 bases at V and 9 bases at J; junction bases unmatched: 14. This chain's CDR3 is CATSRETPGLAGASEQFF. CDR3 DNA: TGTGCCACCAGCAGGGAAACTCCCGGACTAGCGGGAGCAAGTGAGCAGTTCTTC.